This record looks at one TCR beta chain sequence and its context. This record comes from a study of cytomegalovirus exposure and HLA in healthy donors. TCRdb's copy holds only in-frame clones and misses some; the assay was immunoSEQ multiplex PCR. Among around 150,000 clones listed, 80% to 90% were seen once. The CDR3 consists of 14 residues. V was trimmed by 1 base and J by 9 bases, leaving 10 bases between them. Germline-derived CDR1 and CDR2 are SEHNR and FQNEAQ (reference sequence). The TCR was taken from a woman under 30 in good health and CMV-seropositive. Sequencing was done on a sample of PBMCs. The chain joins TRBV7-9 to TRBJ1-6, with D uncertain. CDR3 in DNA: TGTGCCAGCAGCTTAGATGTTCCTACTTCACCCCTCCACTTT. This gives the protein CASSLDVPTSPLHF.